This T cell receptor beta chain was sequenced for a study of cytomegalovirus exposure and HLA in healthy donors. Germline loops: CDR1 MDHEN, CDR2 SYDVKM. The J segment lost 2 bases and the V segment lost 5 bases, leaving 2 bases of the junction unmatched. CDR3 size: 14 residues. The PCR was carried out with 60 Vbeta primers and 13 Jbeta primers. Profiled with immunoSEQ multiplex PCR; TCRdb holds only in-frame clones, not every one. The sample shows over 40,000 clones, approximately 86% of them seen only once. The gene calls are TRBV28 and TRBJ1-2; 10 positions match TRBD1. The TCR was taken from a woman aged 35 to 49 in good health and CMV-seropositive. The sequencing input was PBMCs. Here the CDR3 reads CASSKDRGNYGYTF. CDR3 nucleotide sequence: TGTGCCAGCAGTAAGGACAGGGGGAACTATGGCTACACCTTC.